This TCR beta chain is drawn from a study of T cell clonality in common variable immunodeficiency. In its sample, this clone was seen many times. The CDR3 goes on 3 residues after the read ends, and that part is filled in from the germline J gene. Assay used: immunoSEQ multiplex PCR; TCRdb lists only in-frame clones, some missing. The sample shows about 40,000 clones, none of them appearing just once. Per the germline V gene, CDR1 is SEHNR and CDR2 is FQNEAQ (reference sequence). The CDR3 runs to 14 residues. V lost 2 bases and J lost 1, with 8 bases in between. This clonotype originated in a person aged 18 to 70 in good health. The sequenced material came from peripheral blood mononuclear cells. V and J are TRBV7-9 and TRBJ1-1; TRBD1 might be the D (6 bases). The sequenced part of the CDR3 DNA is TGTGCCAGCAGCTTAACGGACAGGAACACTGAA. As protein: CASSLTDRNTE. The complete CDR3 sequence is CASSLTDRNTEAFF.